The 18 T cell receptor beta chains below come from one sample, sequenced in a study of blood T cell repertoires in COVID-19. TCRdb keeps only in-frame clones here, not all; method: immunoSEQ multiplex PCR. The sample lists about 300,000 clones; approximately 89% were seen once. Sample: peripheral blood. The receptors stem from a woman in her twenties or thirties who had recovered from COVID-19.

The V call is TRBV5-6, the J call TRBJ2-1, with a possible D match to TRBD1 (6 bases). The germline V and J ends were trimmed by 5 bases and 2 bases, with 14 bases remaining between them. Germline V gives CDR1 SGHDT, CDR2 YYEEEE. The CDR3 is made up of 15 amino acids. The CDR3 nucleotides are TGTGCCAGCAGGTTACAGGGAAGGCCCTACAATGAGCAGTTCTTC. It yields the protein CASRLQGRPYNEQFF.

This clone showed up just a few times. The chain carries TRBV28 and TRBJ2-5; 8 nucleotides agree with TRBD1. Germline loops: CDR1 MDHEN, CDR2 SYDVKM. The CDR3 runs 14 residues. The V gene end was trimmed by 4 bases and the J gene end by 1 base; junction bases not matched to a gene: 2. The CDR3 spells CASSWDRTQETQYF. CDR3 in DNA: TGTGCCAGCAGTTGGGACAGGACCCAAGAGACCCAGTACTTC.

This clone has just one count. The DNA of the CDR3 is TGTGCCAGCAGTTTAAGGAGTGGGGGGGTACCGTCGGGAGAGACCCAGTACTTC. Translation gives CASSLRSGGVPSGETQYF. The chain links TRBV7-9 to TRBJ2-5; 7 bases match TRBD2. With V trimmed by 6 bases and J by 4 bases, 20 bases remained unmatched. Per germline, CDR1 SEHNR and CDR2 FQNEAQ (reference sequence). This CDR3 region has 18 residues.

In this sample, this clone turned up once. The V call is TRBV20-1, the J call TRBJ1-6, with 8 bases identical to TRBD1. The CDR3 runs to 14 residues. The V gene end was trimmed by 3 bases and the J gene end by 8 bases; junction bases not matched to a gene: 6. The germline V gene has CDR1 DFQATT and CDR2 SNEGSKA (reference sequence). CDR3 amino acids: CSASSGGPHSPLHF. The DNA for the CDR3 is TGCAGTGCTAGTTCAGGGGGCCCTCATTCACCCCTCCACTTT.

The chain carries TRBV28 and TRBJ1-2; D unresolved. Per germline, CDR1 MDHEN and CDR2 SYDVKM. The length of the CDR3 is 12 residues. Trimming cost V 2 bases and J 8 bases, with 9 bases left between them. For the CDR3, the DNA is TGTGCCAGCAGTTTAGTCGGGGTCGGCTACACCTTC. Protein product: CASSLVGVGYTF.

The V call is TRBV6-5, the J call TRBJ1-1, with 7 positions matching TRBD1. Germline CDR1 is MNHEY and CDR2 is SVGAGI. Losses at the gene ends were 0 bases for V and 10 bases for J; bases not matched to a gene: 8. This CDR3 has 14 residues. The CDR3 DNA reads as TGTGCCAGCAGTTACTCCGACAGGGTCAAGACAGCTTTCTTT. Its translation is CASSYSDRVKTAFF.

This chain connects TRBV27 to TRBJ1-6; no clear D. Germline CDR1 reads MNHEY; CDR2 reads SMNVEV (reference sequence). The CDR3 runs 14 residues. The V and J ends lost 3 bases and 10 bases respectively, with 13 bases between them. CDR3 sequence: CASSFGAGRSPLHF. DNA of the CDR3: TGTGCCAGCAGTTTCGGAGCGGGGAGATCACCCCTCCACTTT.

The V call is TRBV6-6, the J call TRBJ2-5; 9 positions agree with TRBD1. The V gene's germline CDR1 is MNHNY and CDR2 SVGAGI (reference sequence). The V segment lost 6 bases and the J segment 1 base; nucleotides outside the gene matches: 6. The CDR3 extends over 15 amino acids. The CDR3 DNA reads TGTGCCAGCAGGCGACCGGGACAGGGCCAAGAGACCCAGTACTTC. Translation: CASRRPGQGQETQYF.

The CDR3: CASSQQTNTEAFF. The CDR3 DNA follows: TGTGCCAGCAGCCAACAGACGAACACTGAAGCTTTCTTT. The chain recombines TRBV7-9 with TRBJ1-1, with D hard to call. The germline gives CDR1 SEHNR, CDR2 FQNEAQ (reference sequence). The CDR3 runs 13 residues. Between the trimmed V and J ends, which lost 5 bases and 1 base, there was a span of 8 bases. Drawing the rest from reference TRBV7-9 and TRBJ1-1, the complete variable domain is DTGVSQNPRHKITKRGQNVTFRCDPISEHNRLYWYRQTLGQGPEFLTYFQNEAQLEKSRLLSDRFSAERPKGSFSTLEIQRTEQGDSAMYLCASSQQTNTEAFFGQGTRLTVV.

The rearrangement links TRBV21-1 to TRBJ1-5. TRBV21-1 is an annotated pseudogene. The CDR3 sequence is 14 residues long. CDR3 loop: CASSPPGWNQPQHF. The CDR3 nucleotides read TGTGCCAGCAGCCCCCCGGGGTGGAATCAGCCCCAGCATTTT.

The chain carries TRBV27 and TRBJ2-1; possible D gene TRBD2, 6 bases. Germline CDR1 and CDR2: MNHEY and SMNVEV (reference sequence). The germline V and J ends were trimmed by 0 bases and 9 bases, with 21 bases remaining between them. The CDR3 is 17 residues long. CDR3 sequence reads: CASSLSDSAGPWGEQFF. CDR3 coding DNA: TGTGCCAGCAGTTTATCAGATAGCGCGGGACCCTGGGGTGAGCAGTTCTTC.

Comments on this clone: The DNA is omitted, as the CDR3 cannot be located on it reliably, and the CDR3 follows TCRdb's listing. CDR3 in amino acids: CTSSQDFGAGATYEQYF. This chain links TRBV1 with TRBJ2-7; TRBD1, the D gene given by the table, was not confirmed from the DNA. TRBV1 is recorded as a pseudogene. From its first to its last residue, the CDR3 has 17 amino acids.

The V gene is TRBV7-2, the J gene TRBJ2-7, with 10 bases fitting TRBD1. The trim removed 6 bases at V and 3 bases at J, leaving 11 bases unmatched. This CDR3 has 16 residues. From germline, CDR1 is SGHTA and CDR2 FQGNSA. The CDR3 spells CASSVASGQGFYEQYF. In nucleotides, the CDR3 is TGTGCCAGCAGTGTAGCGTCGGGACAGGGGTTCTACGAGCAGTACTTC.

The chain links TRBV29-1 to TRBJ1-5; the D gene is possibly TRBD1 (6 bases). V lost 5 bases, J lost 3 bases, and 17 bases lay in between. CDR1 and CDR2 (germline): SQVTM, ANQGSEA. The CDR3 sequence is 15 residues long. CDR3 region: CSVYLLTGYNQPQHF. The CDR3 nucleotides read TGCAGCGTTTATCTTCTTACAGGGTACAATCAGCCCCAGCATTTT.

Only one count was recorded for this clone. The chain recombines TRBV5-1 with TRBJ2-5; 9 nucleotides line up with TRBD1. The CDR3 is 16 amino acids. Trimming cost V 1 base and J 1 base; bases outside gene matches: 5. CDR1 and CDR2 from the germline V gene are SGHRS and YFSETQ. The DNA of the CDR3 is TGCGCCAGCAGCTTGCGGGGGACAGGGTTCCAAGAGACCCAGTACTTC. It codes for CASSLRGTGFQETQYF.

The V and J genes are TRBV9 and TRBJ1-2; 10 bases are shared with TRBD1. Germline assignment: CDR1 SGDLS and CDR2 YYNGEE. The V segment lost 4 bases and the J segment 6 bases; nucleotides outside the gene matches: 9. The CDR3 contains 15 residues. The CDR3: CASSPQGQGFDGYTF. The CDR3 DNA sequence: TGTGCCAGCAGCCCCCAGGGACAGGGGTTTGATGGCTACACCTTC.

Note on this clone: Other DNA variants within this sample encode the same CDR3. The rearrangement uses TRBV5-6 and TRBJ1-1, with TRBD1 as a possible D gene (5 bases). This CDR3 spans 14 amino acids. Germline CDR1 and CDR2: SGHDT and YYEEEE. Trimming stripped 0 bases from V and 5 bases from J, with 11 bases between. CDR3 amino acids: CASSLAGLGTEAFF. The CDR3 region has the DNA TGTGCCAGCAGCTTGGCAGGGCTGGGGACTGAAGCTTTCTTT.

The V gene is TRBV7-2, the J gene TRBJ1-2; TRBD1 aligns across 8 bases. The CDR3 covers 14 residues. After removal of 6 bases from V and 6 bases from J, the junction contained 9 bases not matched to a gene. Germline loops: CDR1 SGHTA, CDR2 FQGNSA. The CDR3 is CASRPPGQVNGYTF. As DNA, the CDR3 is TGTGCCAGCAGGCCGCCGGGACAGGTCAATGGCTACACCTTC.